A selection of T cell receptor beta chains follows, all from one sample in a study of T and B cells in COVID-19 patients. TCRdb recomputed calls from the multiplex PCR reads with MiXCR, one row per CDR3 protein. The sample shows over 7,500 distinct CDR3 sequences, approximately 30% of them seen only once. Material: blood. These receptors came from a human donor with active COVID-19. The CDR3 runs from the conserved cysteine through the conserved F or W. The D gene is left open where the match is weak. Some rows have no size entry. The others give once, few or many, or a class for an expanded clone.

V gene	J gene	D gene	clone size	CDR3 protein	CDR3 DNA
TRBV5-5	TRBJ2-5	NA	medium-sized	CASSAQGGLETQYF	TGTGCCAGCAGCGCACAGGGGGGGTTGGAGACCCAGTACTTC
TRBV4-2	TRBJ1-2	NA	once	CASSQDFNAGSYGYTF	TGTGCCAGCAGCCAAGATTTTAACGCAGGGAGTTATGGCTACACCTTC
TRBV20-1	TRBJ2-3	NA	NA	CSALGRRTDTQYF	TGCAGTGCGCTGGGGCGGCGCACAGATACGCAGTATTTT
TRBV20-1	TRBJ2-3	NA	NA	CSARFTLDTDTQYF	TGCAGTGCTAGATTCACCCTAGATACAGATACGCAGTATTTT
TRBV19	TRBJ2-5	TRBD2	NA	CASRALAGFQETQYF	TGTGCCAGTAGAGCACTAGCGGGGTTCCAAGAGACCCAGTACTTC
TRBV19	TRBJ1-5	TRBD1	few	CASSPLGDRGSNQPQHF	TGTGCCAGTAGCCCTTTAGGGGACAGGGGTAGCAATCAGCCCCAGCATTTT
TRBV20-1	TRBJ2-6	NA	NA	CSASPGANVLTF	TGCAGTGCTAGCCCTGGGGCCAACGTCCTGACTTTC
TRBV6-5	TRBJ1-2	TRBD1	NA	CASSPGGTGGYGYTF	TGTGCCAGCAGCCCAGGGGGGACAGGGGGCTATGGCTACACCTTC
TRBV5-6	TRBJ2-5	NA	medium-sized	CASSLYSGTSQETQYF	TGTGCCAGCAGCTTGTATTCAGGGACGTCCCAAGAGACCCAGTACTTC
TRBV5-5	TRBJ2-7	NA	NA	CASSFGGGPAYEQYF	TGTGCCAGCAGCTTCGGTGGGGGGCCGGCCTACGAGCAGTACTTC